This T cell receptor beta chain was captured by sequencing in a study of T cell responses to AZD1222 COVID-19 vaccine. The length of the CDR3 is 16 residues. Germline V gives CDR1 SGHNT, CDR2 YYREEE (reference sequence). Trimming removed 4 bases from V and 0 bases from J; junction bases left unmatched: 7. General study findings and limits: Donors were largely white British and mainly female; clonal diversity was possibly underestimated. The study found vaccine-associated CD4 TCRs spanning spike, dominant at 160-218 and 743-854. Nearly half of spike-specific TCRs reportedly go after variant regions that carry no mutations. Two AZD1222 administrations were followed by greater Spike-specific TCR breadth and depth.

Using immunoSEQ multiplex PCR, the repertoire was profiled, and TCRdb retains in-frame clones only, with some absent. Of 120,000 to 150,000 clones in the sample, 85% to 90% were seen once. For this clone: Its antigen is undetermined.

The sequenced sample was peripheral blood, obtained 28 days after the second AZD1222 dose. The V gene is TRBV5-4, the J gene TRBJ1-1; 9 positions match TRBD1. This sequence was found in an adult who received the AZD1222 COVID-19 vaccine. In DNA form, the CDR3 reads TGTGCCAGCAGCCCTTACAGGGGGCGACTGAACACTGAAGCTTTCTTT. Protein: CASSPYRGRLNTEAFF. The whole variable domain, remainder taken from reference TRBV5-4 and TRBJ1-1, is ETGVTQSPTHLIKTRGQQVTLRCSSQSGHNTVSWYQQALGQGPQFIFQYYREEENGRGNFPPRFSGLQFPNYSSELNVNALELDDSALYLCASSPYRGRLNTEAFFGQGTRLTVV.